The 4 T cell receptor beta chains below come from one sample, sequenced in a study of early T cells in non-severe SARS-CoV-2 infection. TCRdb re-analysed the 5' RACE reads in MiXCR, keeping a single row per CDR3 protein. This sample has about 89,000 distinct CDR3 sequences; approximately 14% occur once, and the top ten carry under 0.75%. Sequences were obtained from whole blood. Receptors originate from an adult who was a healthcare worker with PCR-confirmed SARS-CoV-2 infection or an uninfected control (not recorded which).

There are a few counts of this clonotype. V and J are TRBV11-2 and TRBJ2-6; tentatively, D is TRBD1 or TRBD2 (6 bases each). The germline V and J ends were trimmed by 3 bases and 0 bases, with 9 bases remaining between them. Germline V gives CDR1 SGHAT, CDR2 FQNNGV. The CDR3 consists of 16 residues. CDR3 sequence (DNA): TGTGCCAGCAGCTTTACGGGGGCCTCTGGGGCCAACGTCCTGACTTTC. Translation gives CASSFTGASGANVLTF.

This clonotype was seen ten or more times. J is TRBJ2-3 and V is TRBV12-3 or TRBV12-4, with D hard to call. The V end was cut by 5 bases, the J end by 6 bases, with 12 bases between. The CDR3 length is 13 residues. CDR3 sequence (DNA): TGTGCCAGCAGTATCCCCCCGATTGATACGCAGTATTTT. It specifies CASSIPPIDTQYF.

This clonotype occurred a few times. The chain couples TRBV5-1 to TRBJ2-7; 8 positions agree with TRBD1. The CDR3 has 14 amino acids. Trimming at V came to 4 bases and at J to 4 bases, leaving 7 bases not matched to a gene. Germline CDR1 is SGHRS and CDR2 is YFSETQ. CDR3 sequence (DNA): TGCGCCAGCAGCGAAGGGACAGGACAATACGAGCAGTACGTC. Encoded protein: CASSEGTGQYEQYV.

V is TRBV4-1 and J is TRBJ2-5; D not resolved. The V gene's germline CDR1 is MGHRA and CDR2 YSYEKL. The CDR3 has 14 amino acids. The V end lost 7 bases, the J end lost 1 base, and 13 bases lay between the germline ends. The CDR3 here is CASTYGLGQETQYF. Here the CDR3 DNA reads TGCGCCAGCACCTATGGTTTAGGCCAAGAGACCCAGTACTTC.